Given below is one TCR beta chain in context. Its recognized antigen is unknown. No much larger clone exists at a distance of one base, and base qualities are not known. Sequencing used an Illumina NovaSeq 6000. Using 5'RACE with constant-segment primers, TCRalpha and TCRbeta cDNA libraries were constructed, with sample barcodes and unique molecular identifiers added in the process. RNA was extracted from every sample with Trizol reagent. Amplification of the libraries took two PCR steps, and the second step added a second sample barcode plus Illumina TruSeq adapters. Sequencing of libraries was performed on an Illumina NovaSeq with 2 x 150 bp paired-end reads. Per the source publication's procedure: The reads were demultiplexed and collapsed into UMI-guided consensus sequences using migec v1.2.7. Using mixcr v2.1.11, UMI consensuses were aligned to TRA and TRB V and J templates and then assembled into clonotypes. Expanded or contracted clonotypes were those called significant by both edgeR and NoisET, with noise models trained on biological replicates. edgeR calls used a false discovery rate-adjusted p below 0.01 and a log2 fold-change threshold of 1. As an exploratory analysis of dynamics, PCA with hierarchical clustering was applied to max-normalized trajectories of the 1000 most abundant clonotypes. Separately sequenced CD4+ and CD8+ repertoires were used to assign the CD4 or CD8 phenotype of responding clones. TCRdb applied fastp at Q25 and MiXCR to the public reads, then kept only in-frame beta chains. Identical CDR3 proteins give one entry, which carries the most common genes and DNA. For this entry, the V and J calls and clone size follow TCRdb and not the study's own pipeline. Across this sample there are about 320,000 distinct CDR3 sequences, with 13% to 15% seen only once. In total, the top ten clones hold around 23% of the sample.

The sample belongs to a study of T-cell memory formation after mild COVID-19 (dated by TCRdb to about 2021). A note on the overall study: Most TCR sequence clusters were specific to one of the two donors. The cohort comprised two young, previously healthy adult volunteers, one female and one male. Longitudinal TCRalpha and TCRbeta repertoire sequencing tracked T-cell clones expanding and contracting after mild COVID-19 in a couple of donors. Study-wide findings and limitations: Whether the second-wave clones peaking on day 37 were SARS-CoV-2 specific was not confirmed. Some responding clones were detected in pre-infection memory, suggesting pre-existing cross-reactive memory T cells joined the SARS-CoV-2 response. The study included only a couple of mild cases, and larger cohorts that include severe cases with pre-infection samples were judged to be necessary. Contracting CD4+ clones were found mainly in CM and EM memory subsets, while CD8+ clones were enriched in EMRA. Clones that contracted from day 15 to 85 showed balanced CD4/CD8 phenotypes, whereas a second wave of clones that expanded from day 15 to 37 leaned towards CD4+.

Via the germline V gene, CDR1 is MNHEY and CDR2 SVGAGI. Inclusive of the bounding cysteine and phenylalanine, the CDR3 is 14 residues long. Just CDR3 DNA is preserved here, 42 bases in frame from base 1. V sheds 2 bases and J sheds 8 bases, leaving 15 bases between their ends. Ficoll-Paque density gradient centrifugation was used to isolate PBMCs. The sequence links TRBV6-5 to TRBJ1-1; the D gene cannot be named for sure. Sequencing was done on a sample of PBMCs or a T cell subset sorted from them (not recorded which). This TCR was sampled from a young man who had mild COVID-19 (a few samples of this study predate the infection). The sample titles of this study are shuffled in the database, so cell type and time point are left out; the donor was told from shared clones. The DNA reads TGTGCCAGCAGTTACGTTGCAGCCGGAAAAGAAGCTTTCTTT. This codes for CASSYVAAGKEAFF.